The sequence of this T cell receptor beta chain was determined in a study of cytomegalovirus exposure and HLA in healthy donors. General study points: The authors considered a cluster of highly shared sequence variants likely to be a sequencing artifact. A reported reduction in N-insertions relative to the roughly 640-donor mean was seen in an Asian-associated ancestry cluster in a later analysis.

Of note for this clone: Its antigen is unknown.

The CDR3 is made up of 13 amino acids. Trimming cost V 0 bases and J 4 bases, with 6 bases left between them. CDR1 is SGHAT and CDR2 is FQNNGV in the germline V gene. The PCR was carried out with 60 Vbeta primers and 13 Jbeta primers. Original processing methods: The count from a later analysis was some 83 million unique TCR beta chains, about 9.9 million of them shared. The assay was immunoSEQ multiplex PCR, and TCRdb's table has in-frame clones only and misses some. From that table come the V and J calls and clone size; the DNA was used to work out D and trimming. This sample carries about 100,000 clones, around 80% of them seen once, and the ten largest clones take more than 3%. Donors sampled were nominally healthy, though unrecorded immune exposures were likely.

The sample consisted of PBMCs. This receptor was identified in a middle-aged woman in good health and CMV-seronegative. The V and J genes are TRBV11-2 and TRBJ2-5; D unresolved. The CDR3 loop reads CASSLDTTETQYF. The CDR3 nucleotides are TGTGCCAGCAGCTTAGATACAACAGAGACCCAGTACTTC.